This T cell receptor beta chain stems from a study of blood T cell repertoires in COVID-19. At the level of the study: PBMCs, B-cell-depleted T cells, or T cells were the source of the cDNA or gDNA that made up the material.

About this clone: The same CDR3 also results from other DNA sequences found in this sample.

The germline V gene encodes CDR1 WSHSY and CDR2 SAAADI. J gave up 2 bases and V 4 bases, and 2 bases lay outside the gene matches. CDR3 length equals 14 residues. Generated by immunoSEQ multiplex PCR, the TCRdb table keeps only in-frame clones and is missing some. The sample has roughly 240,000 clones; 82% are singletons. Sequencing used peripheral blood. The receptor comes from a woman between 65 and 79 years old with acute or convalescent COVID-19. The chain uses TRBV10-2 and TRBJ1-3, with 7 positions matching TRBD1. CDR3 nucleotide sequence: TGCGCCAGCAGTGCAACAGGGGCTGGAAACACCATATATTTT. Translated: CASSATGAGNTIYF.